This TCR beta chain was found in a study of T cells after yellow fever vaccination (dated by TCRdb to about 2019). Turning to the overall study: The SMART-Seq v4 Ultra Low Input RNA kit was used to prepare libraries from fractions with low cell numbers. To track T-cell clones before and after primary and booster YFV17D yellow fever vaccination, bulk TCR alpha and beta repertoires were sequenced longitudinally. Two healthy male donors made up the cohort, one aged 18 to 30 years and the other aged 30 to 40 years. Blood was collected at multiple timepoints before and after primary and secondary immunization, and bulk PBMC replicates and cell subsets were isolated.

Results the study describes overall, beyond this receptor: Computational filtering was required because FACS-sorted repertoires could contain abundant contaminating clonotypes from the bulk population. Compared with the primary T-cell response, the secondary T-cell response was weaker but faster, peaking on day 5 rather than day 15. Most clones expanded after primary vaccination (roughly 96% of CD4 and roughly 90% of CD8) were re-detected after the booster, suggesting that broad memory maintenance occurred. Because only two donors were included in the study, the extent to which the findings can be generalized is limited. A small share of clonotypes occurred in both CD4 and CD8 compartments, likely arising from convergent recombination.

TCR cDNA was made using 5'RACE template switching, a step that added a universal primer site and unique molecular identifiers. cDNA synthesis was primed from both the TCR alpha and TCR beta constant segments. Library amplification used two PCR steps, and the second PCR step added sample barcodes and sequencing adapters. Sequencing of libraries was done on Illumina HiSeq 2500 (2x100 bp) or NovaSeq (2x150 bp). From the authors' description of their analysis: MIGEC handled demultiplexing of reads and collapsing into UMI consensus sequences, while MiXCR performed V(D)J alignment. Vaccine-responding clonotypes were defined with edgeR using replicate PBMC samples, requiring FDR below 0.01 and a log2 fold change above 5 up to day 15. Each bulk clonotype received a CD4 or CD8 identity based on whether the sequenced CD4 or CD8 repertoire contained that clonotype at higher abundance. TCRdb handled the public reads itself, with Q25 trimming in fastp and clone calling in MiXCR, and kept productive beta chains. Rows merge per CDR3 protein into single entries with the most common DNA and genes. The V and J calls come from TCRdb's annotation, not from the publication. Across this sample there are about 240,000 distinct CDR3 sequences, with 6.9% seen only once. Clones ranked in the top ten supply approximately 0.85% of the sample.

The sample's treatment or condition label, decoded: live attenuated yellow fever vaccine strain. A standard Ficoll-Paque protocol was used to isolate PBMCs from peripheral blood. Dynabeads CD4 and CD8 positive selection kits were used to isolate the CD4 and CD8 T-cell fractions. TriZol was used to extract RNA from bulk PBMCs, CD4 and CD8 fractions, and dextramer-positive and dextramer-negative fractions. As encoded in the germline V gene (reference sequence), CDR1 is DFQATT while CDR2 is SNEGSKA. There are 17 amino acids in the CDR3, from cysteine to phenylalanine inclusive. The entry retains the CDR3 DNA only, 51 bases that are in frame from base 1. Of note for this clonotype: It lacks a known antigen. One end of the junction varies from germline; a read error may be responsible.

The rearranged chain carries TRBV20-1 and TRBJ2-2, and perhaps TRBD2 as D gene, on 7 matching bases. The material sequenced was CD4+ T cells sorted from PBMCs, taken 15 days after the yellow fever booster vaccination. The clonotype originates from a man younger than 45 who received the YFV17D yellow fever vaccine. In nucleotides, the sequence is TGCGGTGCTAGAGGTCCGTGGGGGGGCCAGAACACCGGGGAGCTGTTTTTT. It encodes CGARGPWGGQNTGELFF.